This T cell receptor (beta chain) was sequenced for a study of blood T cell repertoires in COVID-19. Background on the study: The cDNA or gDNA used as material had been derived from T cells, B-cell-depleted T cells, or PBMCs.

There are 14 residues in the CDR3. Germline CDR1 is SGHTA and CDR2 is FQGNSA. The V gene lost 5 bases and the J gene lost 7 bases, with 17 bases spanning the gap. In its sample, this clone was seen a few times. Clinical history reported by participants formed the basis on which cohorts were assigned. Data came from immunoSEQ multiplex PCR; TCRdb stores just in-frame clones and leaves some out. The sample records 65,000 or so clones, more than 55% being singletons. The V call is TRBV7-2, the J call TRBJ2-5; no clear D. The sequenced sample was PBMCs or T cells enriched from blood (not recorded which). This clonotype originated in a woman aged 55-75 years who had been exposed to COVID-19. CDR3 sequence: CASSATPPGGTQYF. The DNA for the CDR3 is TGTGCCAGCAGCGCCACTCCCCCCGGTGGGACCCAGTACTTC.